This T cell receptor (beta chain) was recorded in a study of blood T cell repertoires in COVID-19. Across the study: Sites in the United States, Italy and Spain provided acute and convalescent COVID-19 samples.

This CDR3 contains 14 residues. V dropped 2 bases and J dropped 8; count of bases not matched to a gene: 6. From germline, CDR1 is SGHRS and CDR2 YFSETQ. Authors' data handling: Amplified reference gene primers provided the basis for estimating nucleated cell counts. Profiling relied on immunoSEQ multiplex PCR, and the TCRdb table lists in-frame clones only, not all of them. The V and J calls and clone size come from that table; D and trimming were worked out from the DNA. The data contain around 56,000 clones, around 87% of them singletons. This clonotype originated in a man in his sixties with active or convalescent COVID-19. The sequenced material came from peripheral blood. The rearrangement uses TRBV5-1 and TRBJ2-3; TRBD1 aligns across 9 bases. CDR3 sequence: CASSFGQGRATQYF. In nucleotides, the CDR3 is TGCGCCAGCAGCTTTGGACAGGGGAGGGCTACGCAGTATTTT.